One and the same sample provided the 3 T cell receptor beta chains below, sequenced in a study of blood T cell repertoires in COVID-19. Here immunoSEQ multiplex PCR was the method, and the copy in TCRdb shows in-frame clones only, minus some. Of approximately 300,000 clones in the sample, around 90% were seen once. Material: peripheral blood. The receptors come from a woman aged 50 to 60 with COVID-19, enrolled during active disease.

V usage is TRBV24-1 and J usage is TRBJ1-1, with 7 bases that match TRBD1. CDR1 KGHDR and CDR2 SFDVKD come from the germline V gene. The CDR3 runs 13 residues. The junction had 2 bases not matched to a gene; V was cut back by 7 bases and J by 1 base. CDR3 DNA: TGTGCCACCAGAAGACAGGGGAACACTGAAGCTTTCTTT. It translates to CATRRQGNTEAFF.

The chain has TRBV5-1 and TRBJ1-1; TRBD1 agrees at 9 bases. The V gene end was trimmed by 2 bases and the J gene end by 1 base; junction bases not matched to a gene: 0. The CDR3 loop spans 14 amino acids. In germline, CDR1 is SGHRS, CDR2 YFSETQ. The CDR3 DNA sequence: TGCGCCAGCAGCTTACAGGGGGCGAACACTGAAGCTTTCTTT. Its protein product is CASSLQGANTEAFF.

The rearrangement uses TRBV5-4 and TRBJ1-2, with D unresolved. Trimming removed 0 bases at V and 0 bases at J, with 18 bases between. Germline values: CDR1 SGHNT, CDR2 YYREEE (reference sequence). The CDR3 runs 18 residues. This CDR3 is CASSLGSPKQTANYGYTF. The CDR3 DNA sequence: TGTGCCAGCAGCTTGGGATCCCCTAAACAGACGGCTAACTATGGCTACACCTTC. The variable domain in full, with the rest retrieved from reference TRBV5-4 and TRBJ1-2, is ETGVTQSPTHLIKTRGQQVTLRCSSQSGHNTVSWYQQALGQGPQFIFQYYREEENGRGNFPPRFSGLQFPNYSSELNVNALELDDSALYLCASSLGSPKQTANYGYTFGSGTRLTVV.